Ten or more counts support the clone carrying this T cell receptor (beta chain). Its target is not known. Germline CDR1 SGHRS, CDR2 YFSETQ. The V and J ends lost 3 bases and 0 bases respectively, with 8 bases between them. The CDR3 contains 14 residues. TCRdb reprocessed the 5' RACE reads with MiXCR, giving one entry per CDR3 protein. The data contain some 340,000 distinct CDR3 sequences, roughly 15% of them singletons. The data stem from a study of CD8 T cells in ankylosing spondylitis. Findings and caveats of the study: Significantly higher representation of disease-linked clones was reported for matched ankylosing spondylitis synovial fluid.

V is TRBV5-1 and J is TRBJ2-3, with TRBD2 as a possible D gene (6 bases). Sequenced material: blood, either unsorted or a sorted T cell fraction (not recorded which). The source of this sequence is a male donor with ankylosing spondylitis or in good health (not recorded which). The CDR3 sequence is CASSSGTSTDTQYF. CDR3 DNA: TGCGCCAGCAGCTCCGGGACTAGCACAGATACGCAGTATTTT. The variable domain in full, completed from reference TRBV5-1 and TRBJ2-3, reads KAGVTQTPRYLIKTRGQQVTLSCSPISGHRSVSWYQQTPGQGLQFLFEYFSETQRNKGNFPGRFSGRQFSNSRSEMNVSTLELGDSALYLCASSSGTSTDTQYFGPGTRLTVL.